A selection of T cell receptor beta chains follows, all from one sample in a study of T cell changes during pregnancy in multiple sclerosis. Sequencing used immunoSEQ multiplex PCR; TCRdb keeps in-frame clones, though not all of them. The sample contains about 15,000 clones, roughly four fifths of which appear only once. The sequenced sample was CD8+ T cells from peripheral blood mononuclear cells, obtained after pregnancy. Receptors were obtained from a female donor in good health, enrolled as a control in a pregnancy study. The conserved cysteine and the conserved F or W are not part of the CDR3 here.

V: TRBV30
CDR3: AWSASILFSSGEQY

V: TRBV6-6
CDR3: ASSGGQYEQY

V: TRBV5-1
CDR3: ASSQWSGTYEQY

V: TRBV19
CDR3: ASSTTGDEQY

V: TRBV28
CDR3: ASSRLAALNTGELF

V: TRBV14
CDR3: ASRTGGNTEAF

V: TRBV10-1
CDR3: ASSVIPGAEAF

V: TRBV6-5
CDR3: ASSYGVEGYEQY

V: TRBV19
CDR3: ATLNPGNEQF

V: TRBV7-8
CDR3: ASSLALSGQPLRSGANVLT

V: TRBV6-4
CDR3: ASSASGGSGDTQY

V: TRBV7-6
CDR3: ASTAGLPPGQTRDGYT

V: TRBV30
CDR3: AWSWTSGSEEQF

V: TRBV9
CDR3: ASSGGTAGQLAAPLETQY

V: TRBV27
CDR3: ASSPGGPIYGYT

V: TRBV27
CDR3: ASSQGQGTIY

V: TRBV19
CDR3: ASSIVADSYEQY

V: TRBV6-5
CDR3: ASSTSPGGNTIY

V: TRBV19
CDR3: ASSIYAAYEQY

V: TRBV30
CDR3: AWVPGQGNTEAF

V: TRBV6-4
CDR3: ASSSDGDTGELF

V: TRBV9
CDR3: ASSVGLGGAYEQY

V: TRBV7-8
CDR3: ASSLDAGTEAF

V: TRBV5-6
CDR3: ASSFGTGPLYEQY

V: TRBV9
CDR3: ASSVVPGGVQETQY

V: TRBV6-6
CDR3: ASSIRDTRTDTQY

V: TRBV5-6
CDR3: ASSRSAGAPEAF

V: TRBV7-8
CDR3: ASSFGGRGTGELF

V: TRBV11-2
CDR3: ASSLRGGTGELF

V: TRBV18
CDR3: ASSPYDGAPSSGANVLT

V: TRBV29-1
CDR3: SVEEYYLDTQY

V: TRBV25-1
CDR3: ASSVLGSNYGYT

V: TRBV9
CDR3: ASSAGTNYGYT

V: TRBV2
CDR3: ASSVVTGHTLNTEAF

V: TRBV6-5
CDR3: ASSGTSEYNEQF

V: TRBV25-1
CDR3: ASSESGSVDTQY

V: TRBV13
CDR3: ASSSSAGGELF

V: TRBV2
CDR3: AVQGNEQY

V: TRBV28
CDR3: ASSSQGMDGELF

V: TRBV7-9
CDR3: ASSRDEQY